This T cell receptor beta chain is from a study of shared clonotypes between healthy human individuals. Background on the study: The composition of the donors was a couple of women and a few men aged 18 to 49.

It was CD45RO-negative cells, positively selected for CCR7, that made up naive CD8 cells, with terminally differentiated effector memory CD45RA+ cells excluded. All donors were healthy HIV-negative adults lacking recent acute infections or vaccinations. General study results and limits: The rarefaction results pointed to incomplete sorted-subset sequencing despite large depth. Generation probabilities were higher for clonotypes shared across all four sorted-subset donors than for unshared ones.

TCRdb's table, derived via immunoSEQ multiplex PCR, lists solely in-frame clones and lacks some. The table includes around 1.9 million clones, 93% detected once. Comments on this clone: The antigen is undetermined.

The CDR3 is 16 residues long. Between the trimmed V and J ends, which lost 5 bases and 7 bases, there was a span of 20 bases. Looked up from germline, CDR1 is SGHVS and CDR2 is FNYEAQ. The sample comprised naive CD8+ T cells from PBMCs. This TCR derives from a man younger than 35 in good health. Some clones in this sample may be carry-over from other donors' samples. The rearrangement joins TRBV7-6 to TRBJ2-2, with D perhaps assigned TRBD1 or TRBD2 (6 bases each). The CDR3 bases are TGTGCCAGCAGCACCGCGGGACACACCTTGATCGGGGAGCTGTTTTTT. As protein: CASSTAGHTLIGELFF.